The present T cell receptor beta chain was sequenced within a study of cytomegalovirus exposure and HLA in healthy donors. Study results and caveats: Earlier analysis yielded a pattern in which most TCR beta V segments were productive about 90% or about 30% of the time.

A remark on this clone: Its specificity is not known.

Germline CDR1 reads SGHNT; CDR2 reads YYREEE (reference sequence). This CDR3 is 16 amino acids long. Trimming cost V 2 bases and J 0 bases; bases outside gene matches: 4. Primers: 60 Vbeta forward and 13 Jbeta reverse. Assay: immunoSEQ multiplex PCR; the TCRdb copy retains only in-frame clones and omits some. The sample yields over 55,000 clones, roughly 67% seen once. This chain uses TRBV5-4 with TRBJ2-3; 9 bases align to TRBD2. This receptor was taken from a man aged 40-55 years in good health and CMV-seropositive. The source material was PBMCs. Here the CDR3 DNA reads TGTGCCAGCAGCTTCACTCTAGCGGGGAGCACAGATACGCAGTATTTT. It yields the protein CASSFTLAGSTDTQYF.